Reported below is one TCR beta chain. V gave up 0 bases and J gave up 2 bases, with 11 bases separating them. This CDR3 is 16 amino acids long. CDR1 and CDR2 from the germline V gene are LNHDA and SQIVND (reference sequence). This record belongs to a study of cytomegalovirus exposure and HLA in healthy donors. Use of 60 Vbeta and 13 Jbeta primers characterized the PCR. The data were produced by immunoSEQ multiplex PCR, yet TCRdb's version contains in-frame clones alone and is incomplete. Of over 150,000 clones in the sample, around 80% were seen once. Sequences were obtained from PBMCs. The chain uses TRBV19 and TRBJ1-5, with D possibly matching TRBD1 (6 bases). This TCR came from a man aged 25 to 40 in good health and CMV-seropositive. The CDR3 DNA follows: TGTGCCAGTAGTATAGATGAGGGGGTGGGCAATCAGCCCCAGCATTTT. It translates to CASSIDEGVGNQPQHF.